The clone carrying this TCR beta chain was detected many times. Using RNA template, CDR3s of TCR alpha and beta were amplified with iRepertoire arm-PCR. Tissue mRNA or PBMC total RNA, about 90-450 ng, went into one-step reverse transcription and amplification. TCRdb reprocessed the multiplex PCR reads with MiXCR, giving one entry per CDR3 protein. Of around 170,000 distinct CDR3 sequences in the sample, under 55% were seen once. This sample stems from a study of glioma-infiltrating T cells. The germline gives CDR1 LNHDA, CDR2 SQIVND (reference sequence). The CDR3 spans 14 residues. Trimming stripped 7 bases from V and 1 base from J, with 13 bases between.

The chain employs TRBV19 and TRBJ1-1; D is perhaps TRBD1 (6 bases). This clonotype was sampled from a human donor with low-grade glioma or glioblastoma, undergoing nonglioma brain surgery, or in good health (not recorded which). Sequenced: glioma tissue, nonneoplastic brain tissue, or PBMCs (not recorded which). The CDR3 region is CASTNPGQNTEAFF. The DNA of the CDR3 is TGTGCCAGTACTAATCCGGGACAGAACACTGAAGCTTTCTTT.